The T cell receptor (beta chain) under discussion was sequenced for a study of Ad26.COV2.S vaccination and SARS-CoV-2 variants. TCRdb's copy holds only in-frame clones and misses some; the assay was immunoSEQ multiplex PCR. This repertoire shows some 450,000 clones, 90% found once; its top ten account for roughly 4%. The CDR3 sequence is 21 residues long. Germline-derived CDR1 and CDR2 are LNHDA and SQIVND (reference sequence). Trimming stripped 3 bases from V and 0 bases from J, with 27 bases between. The treatment is: approximately 18 received Ad26.COV2.S at low or high dose, single or two shots; about 5 received placebo; per-sample allocation not given. It was on day 63 after the first vaccine or placebo injection that samples were taken.

Sequenced material: peripheral blood, taken in a trial of Ad26.COV2.S vaccine versus placebo. This TCR came from a person between 18 and 60 years old who received the Ad26.COV2.S COVID-19 vaccine or a placebo. The chain uses TRBV19 and TRBJ1-5, with unresolved D. CDR3 residues: CASSMGRKILERDYSNQPQHF. Here the CDR3 DNA reads TGTGCCAGTAGTATGGGCCGCAAGATCTTAGAGAGGGATTATAGCAATCAGCCCCAGCATTTT.